This entry concerns a single T cell receptor beta chain. The sample is drawn from a study of T-cell reconstitution after alpha-beta-depleted transplantation in children. The J segment lost 14 bases and the V segment lost 2 bases, leaving 16 bases of the junction unmatched. The V gene's germline CDR1 is SNHLY and CDR2 FYNNEI. The CDR3 has 16 amino acids. Using unique molecular identifiers, the investigators prepared the TCRbeta library. From the PCR reads, TCRdb called clonotypes with MiXCR, one entry per CDR3 protein. The sample records some 520,000 distinct CDR3 sequences, less than 35% being singletons.

The chain carries TRBV2 and TRBJ2-1; TRBD1 agrees at 9 bases. Sequenced material: PBMCs from the stem cell graft donor, taken from the stem cell graft. This TCR was recovered from a human donor who donated a stem cell graft to a child with aplastic anemia. DNA for the CDR3: TGTGCCAGCAGTGAAACCCGACCGGGACAGGGAGGTTTGAAGTTCTTC. Translating gives CASSETRPGQGGLKFF.